Given below is one T cell receptor (beta chain) in context. The germline gives CDR1 WNHNN, CDR2 SYGVQD (reference sequence). V lost 2 bases, J lost 0 bases, and 5 bases lay in between. There are 13 residues in the CDR3. The source of the sample is a study of blood T cell repertoires in COVID-19. Sequencing used immunoSEQ multiplex PCR; TCRdb keeps in-frame clones, though not all of them. The repertoire holds hundreds of thousands of clones, with roughly 87% as singletons. The receptor comes from a young man with active or convalescent COVID-19. What was sequenced was peripheral blood. The V gene is TRBV10-1, the J gene TRBJ2-7; the D is unclear. CDR3 in DNA: TGCGCCAGCAGTGAGGCCAGCTCCTACGAGCAGTACTTC. Protein: CASSEASSYEQYF.